This TCR beta chain emerged from a study of blood T cell repertoires in COVID-19. Sequenced by immunoSEQ multiplex PCR; TCRdb stores in-frame clones only, minus some. The table includes more than 250,000 clones, more than 70% detected once. From germline, CDR1 is MDHEN and CDR2 SYDVKM. Deletions cut 5 bases from V and 1 base from J, with 13 bases between. The CDR3 runs to 15 residues. It was during active infection that Seattle patients were enrolled and then longitudinally followed. V usage is TRBV28 and J usage is TRBJ2-3; D unresolved. What was sequenced was peripheral blood. This clonotype originated in a woman younger than 45 with COVID-19, enrolled during active disease. The CDR3 DNA sequence: TGTGCCAGCAGTCGCGCAGGTAGAGGCACAGATACGCAGTATTTT. It specifies CASSRAGRGTDTQYF.